This TCR beta chain was sequenced in a study of cytomegalovirus exposure and HLA in healthy donors. Study-level points and caveats: The investigators catalogued 160 or so TCR beta chains as cytomegalovirus-associated.

The PCR was carried out with 60 Vbeta primers and 13 Jbeta primers. TCRdb's table, derived via immunoSEQ multiplex PCR, lists solely in-frame clones and lacks some. Here the sample spans 140,000 to 150,000 clones, roughly 10% being singletons. Trimming took 6 bases from V and 8 from J; bases not matched to a gene: 9. Germline-derived CDR1 and CDR2 are SGHTA and FQGTGA. This CDR3 spans 14 amino acids. With regard to this clone: Its matching antigen is unknown.

The chain has TRBV7-3 and TRBJ2-1; 8 bases match TRBD1. The receptor's source is a male donor in good health and CMV-seronegative. The sequenced sample consisted of PBMCs. In DNA form, the CDR3 reads TGTGCCAGCAGTCTCGGACAGGGTCTCCATGAGCAGTTCTTC. The encoded protein is CASSLGQGLHEQFF.